The TCR beta chain described here comes from a study of early T cells in non-severe SARS-CoV-2 infection (dated by TCRdb to the early 2020s). In the study overall: TCR sequencing used bulk RNA from unsorted whole blood, so alpha and beta chains could not be paired.

CDR1 and CDR2 are read off the germline V gene (reference sequence) as SGHKS and YYEKEE. V and J are truncated by 9 bases and 6 bases respectively, leaving an intervening sequence of 22 bases. The CDR3 spans 14 residues, from the cysteine through the phenylalanine. Only CDR3 DNA is held: 42 bases, read in frame from base 1. Points the paper makes about the study in general: VDJdb matching was skewed toward anti-spike CD8 responses, so virus-specific expansions were likely underestimated and private and CD4 specificities were missed.

In regard to this clonotype: The clone's antigen remains unknown. Base qualities are not provided; no much larger clone lies one nucleotide away.

The library was prepared using 5' RACE. TCRdb records NextSeq 500 as the sequencer. In the TCR library protocol, unique molecular identifiers were attached to individual cDNA molecules to correct for PCR bias and sequencing error. TCR alpha and beta chains were both sequenced, and the abundances of alpha and beta sequences in each sample were closely correlated with each other. As for the authors' bioinformatics: Decombinator V4 was used to annotate TCR sequences for V gene, J gene and CDR3. TCRs were defined as expanded if a significant change between any two time points was detected under a Poisson model with p below 0.0001. Abundances of TCRs were expressed as counts per million after normalisation to the total number of TCRs sequenced in each sample. MAIT TCRs were defined by TRAV1-2 paired with TRAJ12, TRAJ20 or TRAJ33, and iNKT TCRs by TRAV10 paired with TRAJ18. VDJdb, accessed 1 November 2021, was searched for CMV, EBV and SARS-CoV-2 annotated TCRs, with TCRs annotated for multiple antigens excluded. In-frame beta chains were kept once TCRdb had trimmed the public reads at Q25 with fastp and called clones with MiXCR. Rows with one shared CDR3 protein collapse into an entry with the most common genes and DNA. TCRdb assigned the V and J calls; the authors' analysis was not used. The sample table records around 58,000 distinct CDR3 sequences; approximately 11% of these occur just once. The ten top clones hold 9.5% to 10% of the sample.

This was a case-control study nested in a cohort of healthcare workers in London, UK, who had nasopharyngeal swab PCR tests and blood samples taken every week. Healthcare workers were recruited between 23 and 31 March 2020, during the week of the UK lockdown, and were followed weekly for up to roughly 15 weeks. The rearrangement combines TRBV5-5 with TRBJ2-7; TRBD1 might be the D gene, on 6 matching bases. What was sequenced was whole blood. The sequence came from an adult who was a healthcare worker with PCR-confirmed SARS-CoV-2 infection or an uninfected control (not recorded which). CDR3 sequence: CANRAGSMMGEQYF. The DNA sequence reads TGTGCCAACAGGGCCGGCAGCATGATGGGCGAGCAGTACTTC.